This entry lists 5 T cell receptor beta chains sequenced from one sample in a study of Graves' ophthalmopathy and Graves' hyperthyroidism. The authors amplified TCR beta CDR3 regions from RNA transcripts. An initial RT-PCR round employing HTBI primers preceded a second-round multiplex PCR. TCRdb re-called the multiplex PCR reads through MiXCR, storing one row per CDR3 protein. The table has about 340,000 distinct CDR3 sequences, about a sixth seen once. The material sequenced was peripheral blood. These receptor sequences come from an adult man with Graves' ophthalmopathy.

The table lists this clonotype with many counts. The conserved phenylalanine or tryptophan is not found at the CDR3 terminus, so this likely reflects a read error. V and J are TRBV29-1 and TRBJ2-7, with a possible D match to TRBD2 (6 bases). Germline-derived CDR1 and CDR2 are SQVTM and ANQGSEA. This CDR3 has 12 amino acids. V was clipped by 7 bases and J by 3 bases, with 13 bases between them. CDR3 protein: CSAGVRGYEQYL. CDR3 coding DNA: TGCAGCGCGGGGGTTCGGGGCTACGAGCAGTACCTC.

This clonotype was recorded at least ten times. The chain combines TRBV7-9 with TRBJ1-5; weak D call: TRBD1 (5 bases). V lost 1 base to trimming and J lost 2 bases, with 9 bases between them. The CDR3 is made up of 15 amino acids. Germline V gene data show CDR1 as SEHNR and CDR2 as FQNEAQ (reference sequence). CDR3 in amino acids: CASSLDGAGNQPQHF. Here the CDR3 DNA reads TGTGCCAGCAGCTTAGATGGGGCTGGCAATCAGCCCCAGCATTTT.

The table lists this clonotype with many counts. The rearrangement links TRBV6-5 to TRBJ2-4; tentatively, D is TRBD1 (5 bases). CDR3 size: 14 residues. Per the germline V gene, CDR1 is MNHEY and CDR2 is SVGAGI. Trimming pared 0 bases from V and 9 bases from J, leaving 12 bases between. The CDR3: CASSYSSQGSIQYF. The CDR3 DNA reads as TGTGCCAGCAGTTACTCTTCTCAGGGCTCCATTCAGTACTTC.

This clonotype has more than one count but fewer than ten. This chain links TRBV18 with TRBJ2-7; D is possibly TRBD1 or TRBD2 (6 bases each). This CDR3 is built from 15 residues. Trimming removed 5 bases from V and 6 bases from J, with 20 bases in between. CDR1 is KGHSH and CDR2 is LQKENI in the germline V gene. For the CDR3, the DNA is TGTGCCAGCTCAGAGTCCGGGGGCCGTTCGAGCGAGCAGTACTTC. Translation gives CASSESGGRSSEQYF.

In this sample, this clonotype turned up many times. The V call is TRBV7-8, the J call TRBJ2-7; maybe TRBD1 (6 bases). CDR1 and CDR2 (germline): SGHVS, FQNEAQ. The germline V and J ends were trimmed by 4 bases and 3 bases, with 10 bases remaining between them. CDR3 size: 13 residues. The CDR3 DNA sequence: TGTGCCAGCAGCTCCCGGGACAACTACGAGCAGTACTTC. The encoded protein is CASSSRDNYEQYF.